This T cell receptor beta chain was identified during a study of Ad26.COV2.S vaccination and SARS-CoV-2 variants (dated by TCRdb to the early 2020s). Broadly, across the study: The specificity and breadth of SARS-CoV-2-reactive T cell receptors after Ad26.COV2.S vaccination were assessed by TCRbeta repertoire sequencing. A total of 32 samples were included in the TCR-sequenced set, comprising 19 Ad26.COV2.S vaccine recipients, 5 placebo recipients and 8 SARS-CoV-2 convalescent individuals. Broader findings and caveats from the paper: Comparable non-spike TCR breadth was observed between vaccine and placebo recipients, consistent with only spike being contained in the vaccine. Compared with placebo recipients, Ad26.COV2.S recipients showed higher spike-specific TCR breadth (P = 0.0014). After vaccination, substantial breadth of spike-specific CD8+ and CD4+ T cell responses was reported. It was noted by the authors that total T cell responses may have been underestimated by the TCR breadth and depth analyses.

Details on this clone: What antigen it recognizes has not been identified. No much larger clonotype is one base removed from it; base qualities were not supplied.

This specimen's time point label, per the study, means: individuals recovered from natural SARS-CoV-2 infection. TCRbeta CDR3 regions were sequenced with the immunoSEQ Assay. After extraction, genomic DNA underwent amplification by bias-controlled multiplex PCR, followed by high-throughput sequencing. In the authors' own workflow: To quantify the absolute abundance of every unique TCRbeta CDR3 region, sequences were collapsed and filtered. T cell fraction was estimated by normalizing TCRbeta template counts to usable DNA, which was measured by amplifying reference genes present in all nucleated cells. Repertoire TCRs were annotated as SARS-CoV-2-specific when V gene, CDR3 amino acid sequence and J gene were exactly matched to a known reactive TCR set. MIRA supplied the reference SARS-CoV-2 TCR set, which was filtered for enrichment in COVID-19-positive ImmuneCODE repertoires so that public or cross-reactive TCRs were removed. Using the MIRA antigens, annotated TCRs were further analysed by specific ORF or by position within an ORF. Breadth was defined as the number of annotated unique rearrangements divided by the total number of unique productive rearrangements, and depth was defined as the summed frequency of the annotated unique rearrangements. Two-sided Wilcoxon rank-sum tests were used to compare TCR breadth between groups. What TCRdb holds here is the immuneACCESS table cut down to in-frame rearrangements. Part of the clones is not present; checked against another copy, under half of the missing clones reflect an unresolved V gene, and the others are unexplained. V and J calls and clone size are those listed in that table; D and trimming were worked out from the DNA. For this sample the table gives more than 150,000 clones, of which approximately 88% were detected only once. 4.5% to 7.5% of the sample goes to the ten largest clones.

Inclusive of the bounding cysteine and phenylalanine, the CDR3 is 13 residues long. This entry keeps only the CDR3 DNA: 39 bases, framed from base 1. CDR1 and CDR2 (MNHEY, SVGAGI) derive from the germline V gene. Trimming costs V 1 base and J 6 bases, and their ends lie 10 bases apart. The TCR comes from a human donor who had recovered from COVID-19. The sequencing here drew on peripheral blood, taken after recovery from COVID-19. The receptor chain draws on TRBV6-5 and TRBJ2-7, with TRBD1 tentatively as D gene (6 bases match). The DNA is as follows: TGTGCCAGCAGTTACTTTTTAGGGGGCGAGCAGTACTTC. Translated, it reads CASSYFLGGEQYF.